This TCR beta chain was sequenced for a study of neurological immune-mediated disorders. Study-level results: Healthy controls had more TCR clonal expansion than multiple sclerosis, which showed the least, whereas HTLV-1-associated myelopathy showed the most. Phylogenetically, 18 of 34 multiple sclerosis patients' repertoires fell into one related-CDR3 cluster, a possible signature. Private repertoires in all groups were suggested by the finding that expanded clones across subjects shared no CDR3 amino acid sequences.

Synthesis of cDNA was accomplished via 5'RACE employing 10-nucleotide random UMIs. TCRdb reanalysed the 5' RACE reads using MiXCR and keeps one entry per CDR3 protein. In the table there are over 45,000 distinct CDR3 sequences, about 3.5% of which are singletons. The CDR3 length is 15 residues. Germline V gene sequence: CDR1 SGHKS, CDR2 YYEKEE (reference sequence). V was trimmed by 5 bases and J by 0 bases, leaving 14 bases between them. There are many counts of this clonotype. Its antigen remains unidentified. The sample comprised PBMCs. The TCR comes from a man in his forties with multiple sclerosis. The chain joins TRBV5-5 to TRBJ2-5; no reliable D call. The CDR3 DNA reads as TGTGCCAGCAGTTCCGCTCGGACGGACCAAGAGACCCAGTACTTC. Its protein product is CASSSARTDQETQYF. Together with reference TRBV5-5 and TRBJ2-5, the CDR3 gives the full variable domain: DAGVTQSPTHLIKTRGQQVTLRCSPISGHKSVSWYQQVLGQGPQFIFQYYEKEERGRGNFPDRFSARQFPNYSSELNVNALLLGDSALYLCASSSARTDQETQYFGPGTRLLVL.